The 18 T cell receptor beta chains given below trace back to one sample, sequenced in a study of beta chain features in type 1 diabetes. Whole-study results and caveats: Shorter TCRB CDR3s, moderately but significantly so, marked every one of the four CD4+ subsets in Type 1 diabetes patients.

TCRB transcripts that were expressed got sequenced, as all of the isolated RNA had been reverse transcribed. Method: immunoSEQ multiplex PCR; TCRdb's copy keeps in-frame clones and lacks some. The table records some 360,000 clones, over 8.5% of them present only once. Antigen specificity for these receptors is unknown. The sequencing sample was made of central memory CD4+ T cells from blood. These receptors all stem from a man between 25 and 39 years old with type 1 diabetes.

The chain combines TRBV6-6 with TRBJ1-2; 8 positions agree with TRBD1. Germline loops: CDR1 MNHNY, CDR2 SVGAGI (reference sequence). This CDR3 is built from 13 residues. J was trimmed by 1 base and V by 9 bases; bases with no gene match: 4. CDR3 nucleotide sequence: TGTGCCAGTCTCAGGGGGCTTAACTATGGCTACACCTTC. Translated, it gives CASLRGLNYGYTF.

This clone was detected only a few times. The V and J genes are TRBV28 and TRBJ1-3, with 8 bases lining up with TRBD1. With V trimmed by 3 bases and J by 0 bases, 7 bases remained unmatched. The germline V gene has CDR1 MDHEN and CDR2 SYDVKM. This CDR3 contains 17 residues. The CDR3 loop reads CASSFTLDRASGNTIYF. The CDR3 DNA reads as TGTGCCAGCAGTTTTACCCTGGACAGGGCCTCTGGAAACACCATATATTTT.

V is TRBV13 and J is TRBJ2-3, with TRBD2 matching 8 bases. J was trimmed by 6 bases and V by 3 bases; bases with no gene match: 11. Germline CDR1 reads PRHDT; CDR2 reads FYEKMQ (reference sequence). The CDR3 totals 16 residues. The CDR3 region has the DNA TGTGCCAGCAGCTTCACGGGACTAGGGGCCTCCGATACGCAGTATTTT. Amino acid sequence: CASSFTGLGASDTQYF.

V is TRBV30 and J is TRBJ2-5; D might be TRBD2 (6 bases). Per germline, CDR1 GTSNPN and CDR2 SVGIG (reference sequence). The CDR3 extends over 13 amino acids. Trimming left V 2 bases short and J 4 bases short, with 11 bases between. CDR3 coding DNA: TGTGCCTGGAGTTGGGGGGTTCGAGAGACCCAGTACTTC. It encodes CAWSWGVRETQYF.

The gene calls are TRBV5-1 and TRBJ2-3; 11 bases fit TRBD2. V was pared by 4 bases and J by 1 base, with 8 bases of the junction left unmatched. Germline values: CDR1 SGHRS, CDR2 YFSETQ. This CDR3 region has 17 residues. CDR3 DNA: TGCGCCAGCAGCCCACCTCAACTAGCGGGAGGCACAGATACGCAGTATTTT. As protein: CASSPPQLAGGTDTQYF.

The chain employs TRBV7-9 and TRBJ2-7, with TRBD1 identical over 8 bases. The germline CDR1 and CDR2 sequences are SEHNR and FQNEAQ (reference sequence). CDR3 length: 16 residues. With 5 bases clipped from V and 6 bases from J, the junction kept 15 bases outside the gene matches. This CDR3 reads CASSHRPGTGFGEQYF. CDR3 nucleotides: TGTGCCAGCAGCCACCGCCCCGGGACAGGTTTTGGCGAGCAGTACTTC.

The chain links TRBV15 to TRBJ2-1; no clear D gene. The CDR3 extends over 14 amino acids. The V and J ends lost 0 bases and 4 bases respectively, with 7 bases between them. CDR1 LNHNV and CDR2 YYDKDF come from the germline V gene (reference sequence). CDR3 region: CATSRDPEYNEQFF. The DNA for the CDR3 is TGTGCCACCAGCAGAGACCCTGAATACAATGAGCAGTTCTTC.

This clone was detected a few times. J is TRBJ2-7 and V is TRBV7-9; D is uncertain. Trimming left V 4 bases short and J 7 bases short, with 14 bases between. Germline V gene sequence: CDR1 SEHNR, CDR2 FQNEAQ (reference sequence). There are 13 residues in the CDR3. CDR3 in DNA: TGTGCCAGCAGCTCCACCCGCTCCCGGGAGCAGTACTTC. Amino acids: CASSSTRSREQYF.

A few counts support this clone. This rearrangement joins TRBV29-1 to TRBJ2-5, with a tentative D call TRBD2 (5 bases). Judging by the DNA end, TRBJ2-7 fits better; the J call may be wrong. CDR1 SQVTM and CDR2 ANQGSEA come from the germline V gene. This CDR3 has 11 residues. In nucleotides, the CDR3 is TGCAGCGTTGGGACGGAGGCCGAGCAGTACTTC. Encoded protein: CSVGTEAEQYF.

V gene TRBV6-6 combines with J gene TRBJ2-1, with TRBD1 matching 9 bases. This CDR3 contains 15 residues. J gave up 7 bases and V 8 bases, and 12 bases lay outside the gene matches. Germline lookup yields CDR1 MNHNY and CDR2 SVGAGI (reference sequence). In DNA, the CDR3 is TGTGCCAGCCGGTTACAGGGGGCGGCTTCGAATGAGCAGTTCTTC. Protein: CASRLQGAASNEQFF.

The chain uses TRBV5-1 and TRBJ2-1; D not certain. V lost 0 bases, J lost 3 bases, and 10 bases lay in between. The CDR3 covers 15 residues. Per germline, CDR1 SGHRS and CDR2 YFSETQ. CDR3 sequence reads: CASSLDGGGYNEQFF. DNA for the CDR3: TGCGCCAGCAGCTTGGATGGCGGCGGCTACAATGAGCAGTTCTTC.

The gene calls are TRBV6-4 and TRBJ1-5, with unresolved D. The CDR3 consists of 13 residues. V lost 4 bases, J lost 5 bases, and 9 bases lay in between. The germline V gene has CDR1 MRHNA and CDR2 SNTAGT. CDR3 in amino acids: CASSARADQPQHF. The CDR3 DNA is TGTGCCAGCAGTGCCCGGGCCGATCAGCCCCAGCATTTT.

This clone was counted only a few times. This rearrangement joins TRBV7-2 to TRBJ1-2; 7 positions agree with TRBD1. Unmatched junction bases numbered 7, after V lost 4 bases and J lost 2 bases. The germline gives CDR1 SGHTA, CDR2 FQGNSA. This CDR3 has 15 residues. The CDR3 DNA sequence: TGTGCCAGCAGCTCTTACGGGACAGAGAACTATGGCTACACCTTC. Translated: CASSSYGTENYGYTF.

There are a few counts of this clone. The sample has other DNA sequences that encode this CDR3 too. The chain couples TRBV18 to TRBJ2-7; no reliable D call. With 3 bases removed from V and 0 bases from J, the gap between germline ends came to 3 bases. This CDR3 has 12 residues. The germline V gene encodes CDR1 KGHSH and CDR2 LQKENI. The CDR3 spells CASSPLSYEQYF. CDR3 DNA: TGTGCCAGCTCACCCCTCTCCTACGAGCAGTACTTC.

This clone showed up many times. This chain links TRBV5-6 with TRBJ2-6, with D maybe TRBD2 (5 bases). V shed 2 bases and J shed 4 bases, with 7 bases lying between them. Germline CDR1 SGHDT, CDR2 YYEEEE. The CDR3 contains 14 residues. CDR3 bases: TGTGCCAGCAGCTTAAGGGAGGGGGCCAACGTCCTGACTTTC. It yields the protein CASSLREGANVLTF.

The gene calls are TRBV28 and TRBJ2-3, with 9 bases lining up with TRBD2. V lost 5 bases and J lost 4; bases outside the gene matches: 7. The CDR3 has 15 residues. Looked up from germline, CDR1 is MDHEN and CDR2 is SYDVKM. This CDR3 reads CASSRLAGNPDTQYF. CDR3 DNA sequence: TGTGCCAGCAGTCGTCTAGCGGGGAACCCAGATACGCAGTATTTT.

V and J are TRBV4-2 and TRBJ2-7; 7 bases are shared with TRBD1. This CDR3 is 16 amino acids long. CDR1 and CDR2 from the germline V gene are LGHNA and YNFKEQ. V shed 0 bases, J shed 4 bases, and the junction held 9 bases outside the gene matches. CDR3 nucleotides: TGTGCCAGCAGCCAAGACTTGACAGGGAGTCTTTACGAGCAGTACTTC. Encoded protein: CASSQDLTGSLYEQYF.

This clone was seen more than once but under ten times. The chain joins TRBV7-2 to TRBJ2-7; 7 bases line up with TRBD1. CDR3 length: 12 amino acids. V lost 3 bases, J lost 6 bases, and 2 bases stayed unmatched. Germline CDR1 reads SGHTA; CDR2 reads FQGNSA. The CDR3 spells CASSFTGAEQYF. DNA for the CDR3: TGTGCCAGCAGCTTTACAGGGGCCGAGCAGTACTTC.